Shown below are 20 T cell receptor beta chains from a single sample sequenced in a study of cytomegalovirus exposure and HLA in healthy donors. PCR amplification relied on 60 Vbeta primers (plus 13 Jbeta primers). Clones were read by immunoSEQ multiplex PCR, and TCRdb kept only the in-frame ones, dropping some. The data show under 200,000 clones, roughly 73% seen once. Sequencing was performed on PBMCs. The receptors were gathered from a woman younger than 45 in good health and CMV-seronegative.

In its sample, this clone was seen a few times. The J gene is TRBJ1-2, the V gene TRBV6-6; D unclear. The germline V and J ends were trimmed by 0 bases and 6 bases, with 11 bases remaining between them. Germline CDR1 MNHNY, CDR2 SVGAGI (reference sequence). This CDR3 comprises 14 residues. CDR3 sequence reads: CASSYSMRDDGYTF. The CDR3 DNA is TGTGCCAGCAGTTACTCGATGAGGGATGATGGCTACACCTTC.

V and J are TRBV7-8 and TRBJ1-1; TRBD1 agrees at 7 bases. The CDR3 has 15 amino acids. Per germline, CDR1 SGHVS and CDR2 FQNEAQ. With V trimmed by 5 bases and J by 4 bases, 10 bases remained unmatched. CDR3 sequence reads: CASSIGDRESTEAFF. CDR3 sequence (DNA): TGTGCCAGCAGCATTGGTGACAGGGAGAGCACTGAAGCTTTCTTT. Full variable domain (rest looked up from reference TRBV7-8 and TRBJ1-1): GAGVSQSPRYKVAKRGQDVALRCDPISGHVSLFWYQQALGQGPEFLTYFQNEAQLDKSGLPSDRFFAERPEGSVSTLKIQRTQQEDSAVYLCASSIGDRESTEAFFGQGTRLTVV.

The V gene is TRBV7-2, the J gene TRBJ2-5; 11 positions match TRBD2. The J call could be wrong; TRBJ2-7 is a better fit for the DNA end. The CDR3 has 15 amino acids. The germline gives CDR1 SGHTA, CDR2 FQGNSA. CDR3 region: CASSTGTSGSYEQYF. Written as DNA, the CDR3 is TGTGCCAGCTCCACCGGGACTAGCGGTTCCTACGAGCAGTACTTC.

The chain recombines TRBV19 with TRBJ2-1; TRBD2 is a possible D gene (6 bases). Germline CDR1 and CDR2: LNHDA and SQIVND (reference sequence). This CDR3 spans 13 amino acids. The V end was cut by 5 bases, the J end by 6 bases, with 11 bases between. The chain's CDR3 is CASSVGTSNEQFF. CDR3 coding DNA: TGTGCCAGTAGTGTCGGGACTTCCAATGAGCAGTTCTTC.

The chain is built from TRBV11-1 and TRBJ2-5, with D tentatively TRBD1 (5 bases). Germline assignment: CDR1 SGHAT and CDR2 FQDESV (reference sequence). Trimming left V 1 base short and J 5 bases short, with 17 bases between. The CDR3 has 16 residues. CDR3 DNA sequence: TGTGCCAGCAGCTTAGTGTCGGGCCAGGGATGGGAGACCCAGTACTTC. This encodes CASSLVSGQGWETQYF.

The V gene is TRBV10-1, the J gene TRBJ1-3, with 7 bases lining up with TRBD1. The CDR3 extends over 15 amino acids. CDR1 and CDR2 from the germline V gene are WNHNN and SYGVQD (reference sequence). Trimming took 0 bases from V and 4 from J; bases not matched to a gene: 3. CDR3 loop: CASSESGTVGNTIYF. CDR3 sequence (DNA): TGCGCCAGCAGTGAGTCTGGGACAGTCGGAAACACCATATATTTT.

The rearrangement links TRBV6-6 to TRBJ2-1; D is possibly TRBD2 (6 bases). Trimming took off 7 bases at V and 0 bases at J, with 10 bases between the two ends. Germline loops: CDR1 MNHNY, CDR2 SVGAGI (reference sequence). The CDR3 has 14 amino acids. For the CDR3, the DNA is TGTGCCAGCACGTGGGAGGACTCCTACAATGAGCAGTTCTTC. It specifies CASTWEDSYNEQFF.

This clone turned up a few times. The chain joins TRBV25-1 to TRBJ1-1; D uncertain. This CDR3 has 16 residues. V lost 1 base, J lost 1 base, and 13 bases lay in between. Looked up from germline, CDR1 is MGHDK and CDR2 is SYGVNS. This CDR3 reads CASSEFAGLANTEAFF. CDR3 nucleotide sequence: TGTGCCAGCAGTGAATTCGCAGGACTGGCGAACACTGAAGCTTTCTTT.

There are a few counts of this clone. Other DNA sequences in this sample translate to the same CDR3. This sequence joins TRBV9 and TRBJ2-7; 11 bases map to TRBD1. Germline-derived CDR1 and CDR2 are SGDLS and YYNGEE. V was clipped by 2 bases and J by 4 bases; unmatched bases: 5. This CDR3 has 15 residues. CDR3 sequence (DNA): TGTGCCAGCAGCGTTGCCGGGACAGGGGGTTACGAGCAGTACTTC. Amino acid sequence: CASSVAGTGGYEQYF.

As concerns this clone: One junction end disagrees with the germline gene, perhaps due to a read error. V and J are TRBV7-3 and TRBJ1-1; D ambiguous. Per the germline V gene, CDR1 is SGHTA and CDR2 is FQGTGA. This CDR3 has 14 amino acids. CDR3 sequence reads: CASSLTRGNPEAFF. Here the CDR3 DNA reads TGTGCCAGCAGCTTAACTCGAGGGAACCCTGAAGCTTTCTTT.

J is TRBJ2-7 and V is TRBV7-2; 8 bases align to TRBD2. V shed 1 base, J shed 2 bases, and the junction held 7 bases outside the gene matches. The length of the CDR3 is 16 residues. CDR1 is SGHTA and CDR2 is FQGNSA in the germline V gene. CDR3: CASSLETRGRTYEQYF. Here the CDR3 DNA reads TGTGCCAGCAGCTTAGAGACTCGCGGGAGGACCTACGAGCAGTACTTC.

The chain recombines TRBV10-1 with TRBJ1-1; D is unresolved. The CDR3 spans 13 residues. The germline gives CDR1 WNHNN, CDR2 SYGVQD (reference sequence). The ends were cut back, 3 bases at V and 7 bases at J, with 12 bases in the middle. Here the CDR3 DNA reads TGCGCCAGCAGTGAAAGCAGTTCGGGTGAAGCTTTCTTT. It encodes CASSESSSGEAFF.

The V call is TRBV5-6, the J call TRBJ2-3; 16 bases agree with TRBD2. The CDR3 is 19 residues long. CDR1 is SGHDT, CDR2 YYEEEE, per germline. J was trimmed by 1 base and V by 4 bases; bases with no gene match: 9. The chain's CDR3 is CASSQPGLAGGLGTDTQYF. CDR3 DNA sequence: TGTGCCAGCAGCCAACCGGGACTAGCGGGAGGGCTGGGCACAGATACGCAGTATTTT. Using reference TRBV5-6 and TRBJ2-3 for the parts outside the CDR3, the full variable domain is DAGVTQSPTHLIKTRGQQVTLRCSPKSGHDTVSWYQQALGQGPQFIFQYYEEEERQRGNFPDRFSGHQFPNYSSELNVNALLLGDSALYLCASSQPGLAGGLGTDTQYFGPGTRLTVL.

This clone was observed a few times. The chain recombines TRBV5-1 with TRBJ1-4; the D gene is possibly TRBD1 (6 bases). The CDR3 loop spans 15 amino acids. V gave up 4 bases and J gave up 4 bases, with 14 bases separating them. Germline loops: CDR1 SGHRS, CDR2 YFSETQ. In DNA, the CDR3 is TGCGCCAGCAGCACGGGGACAACCATTAATGAAAAACTGTTTTTT. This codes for CASSTGTTINEKLFF.

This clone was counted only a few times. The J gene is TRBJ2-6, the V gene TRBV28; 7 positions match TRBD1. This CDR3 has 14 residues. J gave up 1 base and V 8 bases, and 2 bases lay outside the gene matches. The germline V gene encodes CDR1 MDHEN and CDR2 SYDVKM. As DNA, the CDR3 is TGTGCCAGCCGACAGGGTTCTGGGGCCAACGTCCTGACTTTC. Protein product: CASRQGSGANVLTF.

In DNA form, the CDR3 reads TGTGCCAGCAGGGCCGGGACTAGCGGGAGGCCTAGCTCCTACGAGCAGTACTTC. Amino acid sequence: CASRAGTSGRPSSYEQYF. The chain joins TRBV2 to TRBJ2-7, with 15 bases that match TRBD2. Germline lookup yields CDR1 SNHLY and CDR2 FYNNEI. Trimming at V came to 6 bases and at J to 0 bases, leaving 9 bases not matched to a gene. The CDR3 sequence is 18 residues long.

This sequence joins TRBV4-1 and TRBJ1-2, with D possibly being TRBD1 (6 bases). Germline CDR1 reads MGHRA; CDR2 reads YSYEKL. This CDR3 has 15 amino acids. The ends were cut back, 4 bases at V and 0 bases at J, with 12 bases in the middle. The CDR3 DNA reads TGCGCCAGCAGCCGGGAGGGGGTAGCTAACTATGGCTACACCTTC. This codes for CASSREGVANYGYTF.

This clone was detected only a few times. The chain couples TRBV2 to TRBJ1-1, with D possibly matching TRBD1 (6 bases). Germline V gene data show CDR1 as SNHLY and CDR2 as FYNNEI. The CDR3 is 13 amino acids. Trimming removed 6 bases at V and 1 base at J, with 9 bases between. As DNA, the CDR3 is TGTGCCAGCAGCCCGGGACAGAACACTGAAGCTTTCTTT. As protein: CASSPGQNTEAFF. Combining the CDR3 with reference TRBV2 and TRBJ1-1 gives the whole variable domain EPEVTQTPSHQVTQMGQEVILRCVPISNHLYFYWYRQILGQKVEFLVSFYNNEISEKSEIFDDQFSVERPDGSNFTLKIRSTKLEDSAMYFCASSPGQNTEAFFGQGTRLTVV.

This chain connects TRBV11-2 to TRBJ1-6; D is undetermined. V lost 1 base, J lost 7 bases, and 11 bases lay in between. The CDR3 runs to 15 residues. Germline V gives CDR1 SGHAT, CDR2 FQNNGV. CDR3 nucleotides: TGTGCCAGCAGCTTAGTGAGGGCGGAAAATTCACCCCTCCACTTT. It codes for CASSLVRAENSPLHF. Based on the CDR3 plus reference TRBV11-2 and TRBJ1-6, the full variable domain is EAGVAQSPRYKIIEKRQSVAFWCNPISGHATLYWYQQILGQGPKLLIQFQNNGVVDDSQLPKDRFSAERLKGVDSTLKIQPAKLEDSAVYLCASSLVRAENSPLHFGNGTRLTVT.

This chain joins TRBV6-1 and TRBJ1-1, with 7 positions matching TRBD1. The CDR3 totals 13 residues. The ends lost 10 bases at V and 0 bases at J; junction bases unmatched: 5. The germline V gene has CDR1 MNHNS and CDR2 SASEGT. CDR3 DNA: TGTGCCACCGGGACAGAGTTGAACACTGAAGCTTTCTTT. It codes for CATGTELNTEAFF.